Listed below are T cell receptor beta chains from one sample, sequenced in a study of shared clonotypes between healthy human individuals. Produced via immunoSEQ multiplex PCR; TCRdb's table is partial and in-frame only. The profile covers 2 million to 2.5 million clones, with 90% to 95% appearing a single time and around 0.13% taken by the ten largest. Source material: naive CD4+ T cells sorted from blood. The receptors here all came from a man between 18 and 29 years old in good health. Each CDR3 is given with its conserved first and last residue. A D gene is named only where the DNA matches it firmly. The size entry is marked missing in some rows and otherwise reads once, few, many or a size class.

D: -; size: -; J: TRBJ2-7; V: TRBV27; length: 15; DNA: TGTGCCAGCAGTTTGGGTTTCGGGAGCAGCTACGAGCAGTACTTC; CDR3: CASSLGFGSSYEQYF
D: TRBD1; size: -; J: TRBJ1-5; V: TRBV7-8; length: 15; DNA: TGTGCCAGCAGCTCAGGACAGGGGGGATATCAGCCCCAGCATTTT; CDR3: CASSSGQGGYQPQHF
D: TRBD1; size: -; J: TRBJ1-6; V: TRBV10-1; length: 14; DNA: TGCGCCAGCAGTACAGGGGGCTATAATTCACCCCTCCACTTT; CDR3: CASSTGGYNSPLHF
D: -; size: -; J: TRBJ2-1; V: TRBV9; length: 17; DNA: TGTGCCAGCAGCGCCCGGGGGGCGTCTTTCTCCTACAATGAGCAGTTCTTC; CDR3: CASSARGASFSYNEQFF
D: -; size: -; J: TRBJ2-7; V: TRBV6-1; length: 15; DNA: TGTGCCAGCAGTGGGTCCAGTCCTCTTACCTACGAGCAGTACTTC; CDR3: CASSGSSPLTYEQYF
D: -; size: -; J: TRBJ1-5; V: TRBV28; length: 14; DNA: TGTGCCAGCAGTTCAGCCAGGGGCAATCAGCCCCAGCATTTT; CDR3: CASSSARGNQPQHF
D: -; size: -; J: TRBJ2-7; V: TRBV4-3; length: 15; DNA: TGCGCCAGCAGCCCCCGCTCGGGGGCCTCGTACGAGCAGTACTTC; CDR3: CASSPRSGASYEQYF
D: -; size: -; J: TRBJ2-3; V: TRBV6-5; length: 15; DNA: TGTGCCAGCAGCCCTACTAGTTCTGGCACAGATACGCAGTATTTT; CDR3: CASSPTSSGTDTQYF
D: -; size: -; J: TRBJ1-5; V: TRBV7-2; length: 14; DNA: TGTGCCAGCAGCTTAGGTATGGGTGGTCAGCCCCAGCATTTT; CDR3: CASSLGMGGQPQHF
D: -; size: -; J: TRBJ2-7; V: TRBV10-1; length: 12; DNA: TGCGCCAGCAGTGACAGCCCCTACGAGCAGTACTTC; CDR3: CASSDSPYEQYF
D: TRBD1; size: -; J: TRBJ2-1; V: TRBV5-4; length: 17; DNA: TGTGCCAGCAGCTTGGATCGGAGGACAGGGATTCACAATGAGCAGTTCTTC; CDR3: CASSLDRRTGIHNEQFF
D: -; size: -; J: TRBJ2-4; V: TRBV27; length: 14; DNA: TGTGCCAGCAGCCCCAATATAGCCAAAAACATTCAGTACTTC; CDR3: CASSPNIAKNIQYF
D: -; size: -; J: TRBJ2-1; V: TRBV6-6; length: 14; DNA: TGTGCCAGCAGTTCTCTAAATGAGGGGCGGGGGCAGTTCTTC; CDR3: CASSSLNEGRGQFF
D: -; size: -; J: TRBJ1-2; V: TRBV15; length: 14; DNA: TGTGCCACCAGCAGAGAGTGGGCTAACTATGGCTACACCTTC; CDR3: CATSREWANYGYTF
D: -; size: -; J: TRBJ1-2; V: TRBV6-6; length: 14; DNA: TGTGCCAGCCACAGCTCCGGGACACCCTATGGCTACACCTTC; CDR3: CASHSSGTPYGYTF
D: TRBD1; size: -; J: TRBJ1-1; V: TRBV18; length: 15; DNA: TGTGCCAGCTCACTGACAGGGATGAGTCGCACTGAAGCTTTCTTT; CDR3: CASSLTGMSRTEAFF
D: -; size: -; J: TRBJ1-3; V: TRBV5-6; length: 15; DNA: TGTGCCAGCAGCCGTGGACAGATTTCTGGAAACACCATATATTTT; CDR3: CASSRGQISGNTIYF
D: -; size: -; J: TRBJ2-7; V: TRBV10-3; length: 11; DNA: TGTGCCATCAGTGCGGGTTGGGGTTTGTACTTC; CDR3: CAISAGWGLYF
D: -; size: -; J: TRBJ1-6; V: TRBV6-1; length: 14; DNA: TGTGCCAGCAGTGAACAGGACCCGAGATCACCCCTCCACTTT; CDR3: CASSEQDPRSPLHF
D: TRBD1; size: -; J: TRBJ1-4; V: TRBV2; length: 13; DNA: TGTGCCAGCACGGGACAGGGGGGGGAAAAACTGTTTTTT; CDR3: CASTGQGGEKLFF
D: -; size: once; J: TRBJ2-7; V: TRBV7-9; length: 13; DNA: TGTGCCAGCAGCTTAGACACAGGGAGCGAGCAGTACTTC; CDR3: CASSLDTGSEQYF
D: TRBD1; size: -; J: TRBJ1-2; V: TRBV5-6; length: 15; DNA: TGTGCCAGCAGCCAATCGGACAGGGGCGGAAATGGCTACACCTTC; CDR3: CASSQSDRGGNGYTF
D: -; size: -; J: TRBJ2-1; V: TRBV27; length: 18; DNA: TGTGCCAGCAGCCGCGGGATTAGCGGAGGGAGCTCCTACAATGAGCAGTTCTTC; CDR3: CASSRGISGGSSYNEQFF
D: TRBD1; size: -; J: TRBJ2-7; V: TRBV2; length: 15; DNA: TGTGCCAGCGCCTCAGAACAGGGGATCACCTACGAGCAGTACTTC; CDR3: CASASEQGITYEQYF
D: -; size: -; J: TRBJ1-2; V: TRBV30; length: 15; DNA: TGTGCCTGGAGTGGAGGGCAGGCCCGCGGGGATGGCTACACCTTC; CDR3: CAWSGGQARGDGYTF
D: -; size: -; J: TRBJ2-3; V: TRBV30; length: 13; DNA: TGTGCCTGGAGTTATAGGGACACAGATACGCAGTATTTT; CDR3: CAWSYRDTDTQYF
D: -; size: -; J: TRBJ2-2; V: TRBV7-2; length: 14; DNA: TGTGCCAGCAGCTTAATGAGCCTAATCGGGGAGCTGTTTTTT; CDR3: CASSLMSLIGELFF
D: -; size: -; J: TRBJ2-1; V: TRBV6-1; length: 15; DNA: TGTGCCAGTGTACCCGGGACTCTGACCTACAATGAGCAGTTCTTC; CDR3: CASVPGTLTYNEQFF
D: -; size: -; J: TRBJ2-1; V: TRBV5-4; length: 15; DNA: TGTGCCAGCAGCGAGGGGACCATAGCGTATAATGAGCAGTTCTTC; CDR3: CASSEGTIAYNEQFF
D: TRBD1; size: -; J: TRBJ2-7; V: TRBV5-1; length: 14; DNA: TGCGCCAGCAGCCCGACAGGGGGTAACTACGAGCAGTACTTC; CDR3: CASSPTGGNYEQYF
D: -; size: -; J: TRBJ1-5; V: TRBV6-6; length: 14; DNA: TGTGCCAGCAGCGGGGGGCTCGGCAATCAGCCCCAGCATTTT; CDR3: CASSGGLGNQPQHF
D: TRBD2; size: -; J: TRBJ2-1; V: TRBV11-2; length: 15; DNA: TGTGCCAGCAGTCCCCCGGGACTAGTCTTCAATGAGCAGTTCTTC; CDR3: CASSPPGLVFNEQFF
D: -; size: -; J: TRBJ2-1; V: TRBV9; length: 16; DNA: TGTGCCAGCAGCGGTCGGATCGGTAGCTCCTACAATGAGCAGTTCTTC; CDR3: CASSGRIGSSYNEQFF
D: -; size: -; J: TRBJ2-1; V: TRBV6-1; length: 14; DNA: TGTGCCAGTCTTTGGGGAGGAGACTACAATGAGCAGTTCTTC; CDR3: CASLWGGDYNEQFF
D: TRBD2; size: -; J: TRBJ2-1; V: TRBV2; length: 14; DNA: TGTGCCAGCAGCCGGACTAGCGGGGGAAATGAGCAGTTCTTC; CDR3: CASSRTSGGNEQFF
D: -; size: -; J: TRBJ2-1; V: TRBV4-3; length: 17; DNA: TGCGCCAGCAGCCAAGGGAGGGGCGGCAGCTCCTACAATGAGCAGTTCTTC; CDR3: CASSQGRGGSSYNEQFF
D: TRBD1; size: once; J: TRBJ1-5; V: TRBV6-5; length: 14; DNA: TGTGCCAGCAGGGATGACAGGGCCGGACAGCCCCAGCATTTT; CDR3: CASRDDRAGQPQHF
D: TRBD2; size: -; J: TRBJ2-3; V: TRBV7-2; length: 18; DNA: TGTGCCAGCAGCTTAAGGCCGCTCACCCTAGCGGCCGGCAATACGCAGTATTTT; CDR3: CASSLRPLTLAAGNTQYF
D: TRBD1; size: -; J: TRBJ1-6; V: TRBV28; length: 15; DNA: TGTGCCAGCAGCAGGAGGGACAGTTATAATTCACCCCTCCACTTT; CDR3: CASSRRDSYNSPLHF
D: TRBD1; size: few; J: TRBJ1-2; V: TRBV10-3; length: 14; DNA: TGTGCCACCAATCCCGGGACAGTCAATAACGGCTACACCTTC; CDR3: CATNPGTVNNGYTF
D: TRBD2; size: -; J: TRBJ2-1; V: TRBV7-8; length: 15; DNA: TGTGCCAGCAGCGCGCTAGCGGGAGACTTCAATGAGCAGTTCTTC; CDR3: CASSALAGDFNEQFF
D: -; size: once; J: TRBJ2-1; V: TRBV5-1; length: 15; DNA: TGCGCCAGCAGCGTGGGACACTTAGTCGACAATGAGCAGTTCTTC; CDR3: CASSVGHLVDNEQFF
D: -; size: -; J: TRBJ1-1; V: TRBV18; length: 13; DNA: TGTGCCAGCCTGGGCACGTTGAACACTGAAGCTTTCTTT; CDR3: CASLGTLNTEAFF
D: -; size: -; J: TRBJ2-6; V: TRBV6-1; length: 15; DNA: TGTGCCAGCAGCACAGGGATCTCTGGGGCCAACGTCCTGACTTTC; CDR3: CASSTGISGANVLTF
D: -; size: -; J: TRBJ1-3; V: TRBV18; length: 17; DNA: TGTGCCAGCTCACCATTCGAACAGGGAGTCTCTGGAAACACCATATATTTT; CDR3: CASSPFEQGVSGNTIYF
D: -; size: -; J: TRBJ1-1; V: TRBV5-1; length: 11; DNA: TGCGCCAGCAGCGATGCTAGCGGAGCTTTCTTT; CDR3: CASSDASGAFF
D: -; size: -; J: TRBJ1-1; V: TRBV30; length: 15; DNA: TGTGCCTGGAGTGTACGTCAAGCCGGGAACACTGAAGCTTTCTTT; CDR3: CAWSVRQAGNTEAFF
D: TRBD2; size: -; J: TRBJ2-3; V: TRBV4-3; length: 17; DNA: TGCGCCAGCAGCCAAGATCCTACTAGCGGGAGTAAAGATACGCAGTATTTT; CDR3: CASSQDPTSGSKDTQYF
D: TRBD1; size: -; J: TRBJ1-5; V: TRBV28; length: 15; DNA: TGTGCCAGCAGTTTAGGACAGGGGGAAAAGCAGCCCCAGCATTTT; CDR3: CASSLGQGEKQPQHF
D: -; size: -; J: TRBJ1-3; V: TRBV30; length: 12; DNA: TGTGCCTGGAGCGGACCTGGAAACACCATATATTTT; CDR3: CAWSGPGNTIYF